These 27 T cell receptor beta chains were sequenced from one sample in a study of Ad26.COV2.S vaccination and SARS-CoV-2 variants. Some clones are missing from TCRdb's copy, which holds only in-frame ones; the method was immunoSEQ multiplex PCR. The sample consists of about 350,000 clones, about 90% of them appearing once. The sample here was peripheral blood, taken after recovery from COVID-19. The receptors here all came from a human donor who had recovered from COVID-19.

The rearrangement links TRBV19 to TRBJ2-4; 13 positions match TRBD2. Trimming cost V 7 bases and J 6 bases; bases outside gene matches: 15. The CDR3 is made up of 18 amino acids. Looked up from germline, CDR1 is LNHDA and CDR2 is SQIVND (reference sequence). The CDR3 nucleotides are TGTGCCAGTACCCAGGGGACTAGCGGGGCGGCCCGACTAAACATTCAGTACTTC. Residues: CASTQGTSGAARLNIQYF.

The chain is built from TRBV3-1 (or the pseudogene TRBV3-2) and TRBJ1-2, with 7 bases identical to TRBD1. CDR1 is LGHDT and CDR2 is YNNKEL in the germline V gene (reference sequence). V dropped 0 bases and J dropped 3; count of bases not matched to a gene: 1. The CDR3 covers 14 residues. Here the CDR3 reads CASSQEDRYYGYTF. CDR3 in DNA: TGTGCCAGCAGCCAAGAGGACAGGTACTATGGCTACACCTTC.

V and J are TRBV9 and TRBJ2-2; 8 bases are shared with TRBD2. The CDR3 has 16 residues. The J segment lost 4 bases and the V segment lost 4 bases, leaving 9 bases of the junction unmatched. The V gene's germline CDR1 is SGDLS and CDR2 YYNGEE. CDR3 nucleotides: TGTGCCAGCAGCCCCCCGGGGGGGGTCACCACCGGGGAGCTGTTTTTT. Residues: CASSPPGGVTTGELFF.

This chain links TRBV3-1 (or the pseudogene TRBV3-2) with TRBJ2-1; 8 bases align to TRBD2. CDR1 and CDR2 (germline): LGHDT, YNNKEL (reference sequence). The CDR3 totals 14 residues. V lost 1 base to trimming and J lost 10 bases; unmatched junction nucleotides: 6. The DNA of the CDR3 is TGTGCCAGCAGCCAAGGCGCGGGGGGAGGGGAGCAGTTCTTC. Translated, it gives CASSQGAGGGEQFF.

CDR3 sequence reads: CASSLKRDSNQPQHF. The CDR3 DNA sequence: TGTGCCAGCAGTTTAAAACGGGACAGTAATCAGCCCCAGCATTTT. The chain employs TRBV27 and TRBJ1-5, with 7 positions matching TRBD1. Trimming took 2 bases from V and 4 from J; bases not matched to a gene: 5. The CDR3 contains 15 residues. Germline assignment: CDR1 MNHEY and CDR2 SMNVEV (reference sequence).

V is TRBV15 and J is TRBJ1-2, with D tentatively TRBD1 (5 bases). The V gene's germline CDR1 is LNHNV and CDR2 YYDKDF (reference sequence). The CDR3 covers 16 residues. Trimming cost V 0 bases and J 4 bases, with 15 bases left between them. This chain's CDR3 is CATSRDETGLGYGYTF. CDR3 in DNA: TGTGCCACCAGCAGAGATGAAACAGGTCTAGGCTATGGCTACACCTTC. The whole variable domain, remainder taken from reference TRBV15 and TRBJ1-2, is DAMVIQNPRYQVTQFGKPVTLSCSQTLNHNVMYWYQQKSSQAPKLLFHYYDKDFNNEADTPDNFQSRRPNTSFCFLDIRSPGLGDTAMYLCATSRDETGLGYGYTFGSGTRLTVV.

The chain links TRBV9 to TRBJ1-1, with 8 bases that match TRBD1. Germline V gene lookup returns CDR1 SGDLS and CDR2 YYNGEE. V shed 0 bases, J shed 4 bases, and the junction held 2 bases outside the gene matches. The CDR3 is 14 amino acids. CDR3 sequence reads: CASSVGQGTTEAFF. In DNA, the CDR3 is TGTGCCAGCAGCGTAGGACAGGGGACCACTGAAGCTTTCTTT.

The chain combines TRBV13 with TRBJ1-2; D remains unclear. The CDR3 is 15 amino acids. Germline-derived CDR1 and CDR2 are PRHDT and FYEKMQ (reference sequence). Deletions cut 1 base from V and 0 bases from J, with 9 bases between. DNA for the CDR3: TGTGCCAGCAGCTTAGAGGAGGGATCTAACTATGGCTACACCTTC. Protein product: CASSLEEGSNYGYTF. Full variable domain (outside the CDR3, taken from reference TRBV13 and TRBJ1-2): AAGVIQSPRHLIKEKRETATLKCYPIPRHDTVYWYQQGPGQDPQFLISFYEKMQSDKGSIPDRFSAQQFSDYHSELNMSSLELGDSALYFCASSLEEGSNYGYTFGSGTRLTVV.

CDR3 in amino acids: CASSYSDGEYEQYF. As DNA, the CDR3 is TGTGCCAGCAGTTACTCGGACGGGGAATACGAGCAGTACTTC. The rearrangement uses TRBV6-2 or TRBV6-3 and TRBJ2-7; the D gene is possibly TRBD2 (5 bases). CDR3 length equals 14 residues. The V gene lost 0 bases and the J gene lost 4 bases, with 10 bases spanning the gap. Germline CDR1 reads MNHEY; CDR2 reads SVGEGT.

DNA for the CDR3: TGTGCCAGCAGACCCGACATGAACTATGGCTACACCTTC. Translation gives CASRPDMNYGYTF. The chain uses TRBV6-1 and TRBJ1-2, with no clear D. There are 13 residues in the CDR3. Per the germline V gene, CDR1 is MNHNS and CDR2 is SASEGT. Between the trimmed V and J ends, which lost 6 bases and 2 bases, there was a span of 10 bases.

This clone was found a few times. V usage is TRBV9 and J usage is TRBJ2-2; D gene ambiguous. V lost 0 bases to trimming and J lost 0 bases, with 9 bases between them. Germline-derived CDR1 and CDR2 are SGDLS and YYNGEE. The CDR3 loop spans 16 amino acids. The CDR3 coding sequence is TGTGCCAGCAGCGTAGCCAGGTCCGCGAACACCGGGGAGCTGTTTTTT. Its protein is CASSVARSANTGELFF. Full variable domain (outside the CDR3, taken from reference TRBV9 and TRBJ2-2): DSGVTQTPKHLITATGQRVTLRCSPRSGDLSVYWYQQSLDQGLQFLIQYYNGEERAKGNILERFSAQQFPDLHSELNLSSLELGDSALYFCASSVARSANTGELFFGEGSRLTVL.

The gene calls are TRBV6-2 or TRBV6-3 and TRBJ2-5, with TRBD2 matching over 8 bases. Germline-derived CDR1 and CDR2 are MNHEY and SVGEGT. This CDR3 has 14 residues. The trim removed 5 bases at V and 4 bases at J, leaving 6 bases unmatched. The CDR3, as DNA: TGTGCCAGCAGTGGCGGGGGGCAGGGAGAGACCCAGTACTTC. Translation gives CASSGGGQGETQYF.

The count of this clone is one. This chain uses TRBV10-3 with TRBJ2-7, with D possibly matching TRBD1 (5 bases). V was cut by 4 bases and J by 3 bases, with 10 bases left in between. Germline lookup yields CDR1 ENHRY and CDR2 SYGVKD. This CDR3 region has 13 residues. CDR3 nucleotides: TGTGCCATCAGTGGAGGTCAGGGCTACGAGCAGTACTTC. It is translated as CAISGGQGYEQYF.

The sample holds one count of this clone. The chain links TRBV9 to TRBJ1-1; the D is unclear. CDR3 size: 12 residues. CDR1 and CDR2 (germline): SGDLS, YYNGEE. V was trimmed by 4 bases and J by 6 bases, leaving 10 bases between them. CDR3 residues: CASSPRIAEAFF. The CDR3 nucleotides are TGTGCCAGCAGCCCCCGGATTGCTGAAGCTTTCTTT.

The chain couples TRBV19 to TRBJ1-5; D remains ambiguous. The CDR3 length is 17 residues. Trimming stripped 3 bases from V and 0 bases from J, with 15 bases between. Germline CDR1 reads LNHDA; CDR2 reads SQIVND (reference sequence). CDR3 sequence (DNA): TGTGCCAGTAGTATTAAGGGTCCCCCATATAGCAATCAGCCCCAGCATTTT. It is translated as CASSIKGPPYSNQPQHF. Full variable domain (missing parts from reference TRBV19 and TRBJ1-5): DGGITQSPKYLFRKEGQNVTLSCEQNLNHDAMYWYRQDPGQGLRLIYYSQIVNDFQKGDIAEGYSVSREKKESFPLTVTSAQKNPTAFYLCASSIKGPPYSNQPQHFGDGTRLSIL.

The gene calls are TRBV4-1 and TRBJ2-7; D gene uncertain. This CDR3 comprises 14 residues. V lost 4 bases to trimming and J lost 2 bases, with 12 bases between them. Germline V CDR1 and CDR2: MGHRA, YSYEKL. CDR3 DNA: TGCGCCAGCAGCCCCACGGCCCTTACCTACGAGCAGTACTTC. This encodes CASSPTALTYEQYF.

This chain joins TRBV5-8 and TRBJ2-1; D is unclear. The V end lost 0 bases, the J end lost 4 bases, and 8 bases lay between the germline ends. The CDR3 is 14 amino acids. The V gene's germline CDR1 is SGHTS and CDR2 YDEGEE. The CDR3 sequence: CASSLEKGYNEQFF. Written as DNA, the CDR3 is TGTGCCAGCAGCTTGGAGAAGGGATACAATGAGCAGTTCTTC.

J is TRBJ1-2 and V is TRBV6-5, with TRBD1 identical over 7 bases. CDR1 and CDR2 from the germline V gene are MNHEY and SVGAGI. V lost 0 bases, J lost 5 bases, and 3 bases stayed unmatched. The CDR3 is 14 residues long. The CDR3: CASSYSDRMYGYTF. CDR3 bases: TGTGCCAGCAGTTACTCGGACAGGATGTATGGCTACACCTTC.

The chain links TRBV7-8 to TRBJ2-7, with no clear D. Per germline, CDR1 SGHVS and CDR2 FQNEAQ. The V gene lost 2 bases and the J gene lost 2 bases, with 16 bases spanning the gap. CDR3 length equals 16 residues. The CDR3 coding sequence is TGTGCCAGCAGCTTAAGAGTGCAGACACTCACCTACGAGCAGTACTTC. Its protein is CASSLRVQTLTYEQYF.

The chain is built from TRBV2 and TRBJ1-1, with a tentative D call TRBD1 (6 bases). The CDR3 runs to 16 residues. Per germline, CDR1 SNHLY and CDR2 FYNNEI. The ends were cut back, 6 bases at V and 6 bases at J, with 23 bases in the middle. The CDR3 spells CASRSSAGGAGAEAFF. CDR3 nucleotides: TGTGCCAGCAGATCGTCCGCGGGAGGGGCAGGGGCTGAAGCTTTCTTT.

With regard to this clone: Other DNA sequences in this sample translate to the same CDR3. The rearrangement uses TRBV6-1 and TRBJ2-7; 7 nucleotides agree with TRBD1. The CDR3 runs 14 residues. CDR1 and CDR2 from the germline V gene are MNHNS and SASEGT. The J segment lost 4 bases and the V segment lost 3 bases, leaving 6 bases of the junction unmatched. Written as DNA, the CDR3 is TGTGCCAGCAGTGATCCCAGGGGGAGATACGAGCAGTACTTC. Translating gives CASSDPRGRYEQYF.

The V call is TRBV9, the J call TRBJ1-1; maybe TRBD1 (5 bases). Germline CDR1 reads SGDLS; CDR2 reads YYNGEE. This CDR3 is built from 13 residues. V shed 0 bases and J shed 3 bases, with 6 bases lying between them. This chain's CDR3 is CASSVEGHTEAFF. CDR3 nucleotide sequence: TGTGCCAGCAGCGTAGAGGGGCACACTGAAGCTTTCTTT.

This clone was seen a few times. The V call is TRBV7-9, the J call TRBJ1-2, with 8 bases aligning to TRBD1. The V gene's germline CDR1 is SEHNR and CDR2 FQNEAQ (reference sequence). This CDR3 spans 14 amino acids. The ends lost 11 bases at V and 7 bases at J; junction bases unmatched: 15. The DNA for the CDR3 is TGTGCCGGCGCGAGACAGGGGCGAGGGGTTGGCTACACCTTC. The encoded protein is CAGARQGRGVGYTF.

This chain uses TRBV18 with TRBJ1-1; D not certain. The germline V and J ends were trimmed by 4 bases and 0 bases, with 9 bases remaining between them. CDR1 and CDR2 from the germline V gene are KGHSH and LQKENI. The CDR3 is 14 residues long. CDR3 bases: TGTGCCAGCTCACGCGATCAGCTGAACACTGAAGCTTTCTTT. Translating it yields CASSRDQLNTEAFF.

V is TRBV5-4 and J is TRBJ1-6; D might be TRBD1 (6 bases). This CDR3 comprises 14 residues. The germline V gene encodes CDR1 SGHNT and CDR2 YYREEE (reference sequence). The V gene lost 4 bases and the J gene lost 7 bases, with 12 bases spanning the gap. The CDR3 here is CASSTQGENSPLHF. CDR3 bases: TGTGCCAGCAGCACACAGGGAGAAAATTCACCCCTCCACTTT.

The CDR3 bases are TGTGCCAGTACCGGGACAGATTATACTGAAGCTTTCTTT. Residues: CASTGTDYTEAFF. The chain has TRBV19 and TRBJ1-1; 7 nucleotides line up with TRBD1. The J segment lost 5 bases and the V segment lost 7 bases, leaving 7 bases of the junction unmatched. This CDR3 contains 13 residues. Per germline, CDR1 LNHDA and CDR2 SQIVND (reference sequence).

The chain joins TRBV5-1 to TRBJ2-3; TRBD2 matches at 10 bases. The CDR3 loop spans 14 amino acids. Trimming removed 6 bases from V and 4 bases from J; junction bases left unmatched: 5. The germline CDR1 and CDR2 sequences are SGHRS and YFSETQ. Written as DNA, the CDR3 is TGCGCCAGCAAAGGACTAGCGGTTCCAGATACGCAGTATTTT. This encodes CASKGLAVPDTQYF.